Presented here are 12 T cell receptor beta chains from one specimen sequenced in a study of T cells after yellow fever vaccination. TCRdb ran MiXCR on the 5' RACE reads and lists one entry per CDR3 protein. The table lists about 150,000 distinct CDR3 sequences, approximately 6.2% of them singletons. The sequenced sample was CD4+ T cells sorted from PBMCs, obtained on the day of the first yellow fever vaccination. These receptors all stem from a man younger than 30 who received the YFV17D yellow fever vaccine.

This clonotype was picked up a small number of times. The V gene is TRBV6-4, the J gene TRBJ2-3, with 15 bases fitting TRBD2. Germline V lookup: CDR1 MRHNA, CDR2 SNTAGT. The CDR3 has 18 amino acids. Trimming took 8 bases from V and 1 from J; bases not matched to a gene: 10. The CDR3 spells CASGHGLAGGWGTDTQYF. CDR3 bases: TGTGCCAGCGGCCATGGACTAGCGGGGGGGTGGGGCACAGATACGCAGTATTTT.

This clonotype appeared many times. The chain has TRBV2 and TRBJ2-1; D gene uncertain. V was cut by 5 bases and J by 3 bases, with 11 bases left in between. The CDR3 extends over 14 amino acids. From germline, CDR1 is SNHLY and CDR2 FYNNEI. CDR3 DNA: TGTGCCAGCAGTTACATAGCCCGCTACAATGAGCAGTTCTTC. The encoded protein is CASSYIARYNEQFF.

This clonotype was detected many times. DNA for the CDR3: TGTGCCAGCAGCAAACAGGGGGCCTCTGGAAACACCATATATTTT. Protein: CASSKQGASGNTIYF. The chain carries TRBV14 and TRBJ1-3, with TRBD1 matching over 9 bases. Germline values: CDR1 SGHDN, CDR2 FVKESK. The CDR3 is 15 amino acids. V lost 5 bases, J lost 0 bases, and 2 bases stayed unmatched.

This clonotype was counted only a few times. The chain employs TRBV11-1 and TRBJ2-3; tentative D call: TRBD2 (6 bases). From germline, CDR1 is SGHAT and CDR2 FQDESV (reference sequence). The CDR3 extends over 14 amino acids. V lost 2 bases, J lost 4 bases, and 10 bases lay in between. The CDR3 spells CASSLSREADTQYF. Here the CDR3 DNA reads TGTGCCAGCAGCTTATCCAGGGAGGCAGATACGCAGTATTTT.

The CDR3 spells CASSPGGPHGTEAFF. In DNA, the CDR3 is TGTGCCAGCTCACCAGGCGGGCCACACGGGACTGAAGCTTTCTTT. The gene calls are TRBV18 and TRBJ1-1; D call uncertain. CDR1 and CDR2 from the germline V gene are KGHSH and LQKENI. The CDR3 has 15 residues. Trimming took off 2 bases at V and 5 bases at J, with 15 bases between the two ends.

This clonotype was counted many times. The CDR3 DNA reads as TGTGCCAGCAGCGACGGAGGGCTAGTGGCCAATGAGCAGTTCTTC. Protein sequence: CASSDGGLVANEQFF. This sequence joins TRBV7-3 and TRBJ2-1, with D tentatively TRBD2 (6 bases). The V and J ends lost 5 bases and 6 bases respectively, with 17 bases between them. The CDR3 loop spans 15 amino acids. The germline CDR1 and CDR2 sequences are SGHTA and FQGTGA.

At least ten counts were recorded for this clonotype. The chain couples TRBV7-9 to TRBJ1-5; 10 bases fit TRBD1. CDR1 SEHNR and CDR2 FQNEAQ come from the germline V gene (reference sequence). The CDR3 contains 14 residues. With V trimmed by 8 bases and J by 2 bases, 3 bases remained unmatched. The CDR3 DNA reads as TGTGCCAGCGCAGGGACAGGGGGCAATCAGCCCCAGCATTTT. Translated: CASAGTGGNQPQHF.

For this clonotype: With a much larger clone just one base away, this may be a read error. This chain uses TRBV5-1 with TRBJ2-1; TRBD2 matches 9 bases. Germline V gene sequence: CDR1 SGHRS, CDR2 YFSETQ. Losses at the gene ends were 9 bases for V and 4 bases for J; bases not matched to a gene: 11. This CDR3 region has 15 residues. CDR3 amino acids: CANRLAVDLYNEQFF. The CDR3 bases are TGCGCCAACAGACTAGCGGTTGACCTATACAATGAGCAGTTCTTC.

This clonotype was seen at least ten times. The gene calls are TRBV7-9 and TRBJ2-2; 8 nucleotides align to TRBD2. Germline V gives CDR1 SEHNR, CDR2 FQNEAQ (reference sequence). The CDR3 sequence is 16 residues long. V lost 5 bases, J lost 4 bases, and 9 bases stayed unmatched. The CDR3 DNA follows: TGTGCCAGCAGCCGCCCAGCGGGGGAGACCACCGGGGAGCTGTTTTTT. It codes for CASSRPAGETTGELFF.

This clonotype was seen a few times. This chain uses TRBV3-1 with TRBJ1-2; D ambiguous. The ends were cut back, 1 base at V and 0 bases at J, with 12 bases in the middle. This CDR3 region has 16 residues. Germline V gene data show CDR1 as LGHDT and CDR2 as YNNKEL (reference sequence). The CDR3 spells CASSQGSELTNYGYTF. CDR3 in DNA: TGTGCCAGCAGCCAAGGTTCCGAACTGACTAACTATGGCTACACCTTC.

This clonotype was picked up many times. The chain links TRBV6-5 to TRBJ2-5; D is tentatively TRBD1 or TRBD2 (6 bases each). The CDR3 is made up of 14 amino acids. The V end lost 1 base, the J end lost 5 bases, and 11 bases lay between the germline ends. Per germline, CDR1 MNHEY and CDR2 SVGAGI. CDR3 DNA sequence: TGTGCCAGCAGTTACTACGGAGGGGGTGAGACCCAGTACTTC. Protein: CASSYYGGGETQYF.

This clonotype was counted many times. The V call is TRBV5-1, the J call TRBJ2-3, with 9 bases aligning to TRBD1. V shed 4 bases and J 5 bases; nucleotides not matched to a gene: 8. This CDR3 is built from 15 residues. CDR1 is SGHRS, CDR2 YFSETQ, per germline. CDR3 region: CASSLGQGKVDTQYF. For the CDR3, the DNA is TGCGCCAGCAGCCTAGGACAGGGGAAGGTAGATACGCAGTATTTT.